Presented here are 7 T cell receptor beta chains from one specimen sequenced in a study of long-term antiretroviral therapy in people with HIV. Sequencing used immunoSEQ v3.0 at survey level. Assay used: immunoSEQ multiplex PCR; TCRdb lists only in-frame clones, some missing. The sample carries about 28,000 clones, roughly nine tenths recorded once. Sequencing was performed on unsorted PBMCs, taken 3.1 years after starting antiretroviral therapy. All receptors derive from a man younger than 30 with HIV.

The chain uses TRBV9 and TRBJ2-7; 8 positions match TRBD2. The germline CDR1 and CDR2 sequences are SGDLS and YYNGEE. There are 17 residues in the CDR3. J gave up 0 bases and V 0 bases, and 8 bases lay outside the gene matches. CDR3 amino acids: CASSVGLSTSGSYEQYF. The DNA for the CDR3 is TGTGCCAGCAGCGTAGGACTTTCCACTAGCGGCTCCTACGAGCAGTACTTC.

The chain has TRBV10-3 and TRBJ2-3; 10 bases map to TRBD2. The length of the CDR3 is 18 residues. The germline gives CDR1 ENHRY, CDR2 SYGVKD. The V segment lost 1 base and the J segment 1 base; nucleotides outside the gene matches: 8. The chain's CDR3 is CAISELAGGSTRTDTQYF. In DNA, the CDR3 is TGTGCCATCAGTGAGTTAGCGGGGGGTTCCACACGCACAGATACGCAGTATTTT.

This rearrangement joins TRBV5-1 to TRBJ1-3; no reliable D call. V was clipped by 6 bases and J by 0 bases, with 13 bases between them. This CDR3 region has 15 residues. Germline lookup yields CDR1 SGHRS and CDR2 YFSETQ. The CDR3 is CASKAQSSSGNTIYF. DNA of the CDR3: TGCGCCAGCAAAGCTCAATCGAGCTCTGGAAACACCATATATTTT.

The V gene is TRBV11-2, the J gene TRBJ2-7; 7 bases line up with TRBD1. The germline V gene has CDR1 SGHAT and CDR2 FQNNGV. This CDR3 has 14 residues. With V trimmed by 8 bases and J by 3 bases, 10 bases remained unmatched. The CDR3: CASGYPGQYYEQYF. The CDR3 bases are TGTGCCAGCGGGTACCCGGGACAGTACTACGAGCAGTACTTC.

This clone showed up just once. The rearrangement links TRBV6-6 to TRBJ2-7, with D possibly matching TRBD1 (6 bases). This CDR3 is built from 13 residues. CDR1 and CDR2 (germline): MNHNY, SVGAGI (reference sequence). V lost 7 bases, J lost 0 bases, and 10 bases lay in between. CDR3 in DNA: TGTGCCAGCACGCCAGGGGCCTCCTACGAGCAGTACTTC. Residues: CASTPGASYEQYF.

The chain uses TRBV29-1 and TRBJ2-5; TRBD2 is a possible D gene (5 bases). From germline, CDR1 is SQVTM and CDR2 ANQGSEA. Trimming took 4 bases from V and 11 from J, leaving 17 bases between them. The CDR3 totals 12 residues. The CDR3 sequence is CSVGVEVRGQYF. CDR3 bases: TGCAGCGTTGGGGTGGAAGTTCGAGGGCAGTACTTC.

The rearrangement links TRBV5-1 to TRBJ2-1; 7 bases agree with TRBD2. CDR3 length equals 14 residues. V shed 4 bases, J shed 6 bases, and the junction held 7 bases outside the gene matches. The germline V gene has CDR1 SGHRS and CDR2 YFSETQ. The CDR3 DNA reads TGCGCCAGCAGCGGGACTACAGCACCCAATGAGCAGTTCTTC. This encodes CASSGTTAPNEQFF. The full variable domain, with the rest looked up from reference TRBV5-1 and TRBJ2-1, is KAGVTQTPRYLIKTRGQQVTLSCSPISGHRSVSWYQQTPGQGLQFLFEYFSETQRNKGNFPGRFSGRQFSNSRSEMNVSTLELGDSALYLCASSGTTAPNEQFFGPGTRLTVL.